Given below is one T cell receptor beta chain in context. This clonotype was detected only a few times. Its cognate antigen has yet to be identified. No base quality values were provided; no much bigger clone lies one nucleotide off. To demonstrate the VDJtools post-analysis software, TCR beta repertoires were profiled from the peripheral blood of 13 young patients with multiple sclerosis. The multiple sclerosis patients were children and adolescents ranging in age from about 6 to 16 years. This specimen belongs to a study of post-analysis software for immune sequencing data (dated by TCRdb to the mid-2010s). Broadly, across the study: Relapsing-remitting, secondary progressive and progressive-relapsing multiple sclerosis were recorded as disease courses, and subtype annotation was lacking for some patients. A subset of samples was prepared in parallel using single-end sample barcoding, then pooled and co-amplified after Illumina adapter ligation. Patient repertoires were compared against ten to twelve previously published healthy control repertoires from donors aged roughly 6 to 26 years. The paper as a whole reports these results and caveats: Significantly lower normalized Chao1 diversity was found in multiple sclerosis patients than in controls, suggesting substantial peripheral T-cell clonal expansion. The multiple sclerosis patient group was slightly younger than the control group. Direct clustering with F measure showed strong co-clustering of samples prepared in the same batch, prompting a batch-effect correction. Roughly 5 TRBV segments, including TRBV5-6, TRBV5-1 and TRBV20-1, were significantly more frequent in patients than controls.

Spanning cysteine to phenylalanine, the CDR3 consists of 15 amino acids. CDR3 DNA only is kept here, 45 bases in frame from base 1. V and J are truncated by 3 bases and 0 bases respectively, leaving an intervening sequence of 10 bases. Preparation of the library involved PCR. TCRdb shows the sequencer as Illumina HiSeq 2500. Unique molecular identifiers were incorporated into TCR beta cDNA libraries to reduce PCR and sequencing biases. Some 500,000 cDNA molecules were obtained per 1 to 10 million input T cells, so each molecule approximated one T cell. Patient libraries were prepared and sequenced with the same protocol used for the earlier healthy control dataset. Within a given batch, samples were prepared together, multiplexed and sequenced on the same HiSeq lane. The study's own analysis went as follows. Raw barcoded reads were processed with MIGEC, discarding single-read molecular identifier groups before consensus assembly and CDR3 extraction. VDJtools was used for post-analysis of the clonotype tables, with diversity normalized by down-sampling every dataset to the smallest sample size. In repertoire overlap clustering, CDR3 amino acid sequences, but not nucleotide sequences, were matched to correct batch-related cross-sample contamination. TCRdb reprocessing: public reads trimmed at Q25 with fastp, clones called with MiXCR, in-frame beta chains kept. Each record represents a unique CDR3 protein, reported with the most common genes and DNA among its rows. TCRdb, not the original authors, processed these V and J calls. The sample table holds hundreds of thousands of distinct CDR3 sequences, of which approximately 59% were seen once. Approximately 10% of the sample goes to the ten largest clones.

Sequenced sample: blood. The source of this sequence is a girl aged 2 to 9 with multiple sclerosis. The V gene is TRBV12-3 or TRBV12-4 and the J gene is TRBJ2-3; perhaps TRBD2 is the D gene, with 6 bases matching. At the DNA level, the sequence is TGTGCCAGCAGTTTTCTGCGGGATAGCACAGATACGCAGTATTTT. This codes for CASSFLRDSTDTQYF.